These 25 T cell receptor beta chains were all obtained from the same sample, sequenced in a study of blood T cell repertoires in COVID-19. Profiling relied on immunoSEQ multiplex PCR, and the TCRdb table lists in-frame clones only, not all of them. Of approximately 69,000 clones in the sample, around four fifths were seen once. Sequenced sample: peripheral blood. All receptors derive from an elderly woman with acute or convalescent COVID-19.

The V call is TRBV7-2, the J call TRBJ2-2; tentative D call: TRBD2 (6 bases). The CDR3 runs 15 residues. V lost 1 base, J lost 6 bases, and 12 bases lay in between. Germline V CDR1 and CDR2: SGHTA, FQGNSA. The CDR3 DNA reads TGTGCCAGCAGCTTAGACGGGAGATGGTCCGGGGAGCTGTTTTTT. Its translation is CASSLDGRWSGELFF.

The gene calls are TRBV30 and TRBJ1-5; D is unresolved. Deletions cut 1 base from V and 7 bases from J, with 8 bases between. Per the germline V gene, CDR1 is GTSNPN and CDR2 is SVGIG (reference sequence). This CDR3 is built from 12 residues. In nucleotides, the CDR3 is TGTGCCTGGAGTGCGGGGAACCAGCCCCAGCATTTT. Translation gives CAWSAGNQPQHF.

This clone came up once. The genes are TRBV7-7 and TRBJ1-5, with 7 bases aligning to TRBD1. The CDR3 is 18 amino acids. J gave up 0 bases and V 5 bases, and 13 bases lay outside the gene matches. Germline V gene sequence: CDR1 SSHAT, CDR2 FNYEAQ (reference sequence). CDR3 sequence (DNA): TGTGCCAGCAGCGTAAGCCGGGACAGACTTTATAGCAATCAGCCCCAGCATTTT. It translates to CASSVSRDRLYSNQPQHF.

The V and J genes are TRBV5-1 and TRBJ2-1; 8 nucleotides agree with TRBD2. Germline V gene lookup returns CDR1 SGHRS and CDR2 YFSETQ. The V gene end was trimmed by 3 bases and the J gene end by 3 bases; junction bases not matched to a gene: 11. This CDR3 has 17 amino acids. The CDR3 bases are TGCGCCAGCAGCTCGAGCGGGAGAGGGGAGGGCTACAATGAGCAGTTCTTC. Its translation: CASSSSGRGEGYNEQFF.

The chain carries TRBV5-6 and TRBJ2-7; no definite D call. Trimming took off 2 bases at V and 2 bases at J, with 5 bases between the two ends. This CDR3 is 12 amino acids long. Looked up from germline, CDR1 is SGHDT and CDR2 is YYEEEE. CDR3 DNA sequence: TGTGCCAGCAGCTTTTCCACCTACGAGCAGTACTTC. Its translation is CASSFSTYEQYF.

In its sample, this clone was seen a few times. The chain has TRBV11-1 and TRBJ1-2; TRBD1 might be the D (5 bases). Trimming stripped 0 bases from V and 4 bases from J, with 6 bases between. The CDR3 is 13 residues long. The germline V gene has CDR1 SGHAT and CDR2 FQDESV (reference sequence). DNA for the CDR3: TGTGCCAGCAGCTTAGCCACAGGCTATGGCTACACCTTC. This encodes CASSLATGYGYTF. The complete variable domain, with remaining parts taken from reference TRBV11-1 and TRBJ1-2, reads EAEVAQSPRYKITEKSQAVAFWCDPISGHATLYWYRQILGQGPELLVQFQDESVVDDSQLPKDRFSAERLKGVDSTLKIQPAELGDSAMYLCASSLATGYGYTFGSGTRLTVV.

The J gene is TRBJ1-1, the V gene TRBV6-5; D is uncertain. Germline V gene data show CDR1 as MNHEY and CDR2 as SVGAGI. Trimming removed 6 bases at V and 1 base at J, with 9 bases between. The CDR3 covers 13 residues. Written as DNA, the CDR3 is TGTGCCAGCAGCTCCCTAGGGAACACTGAAGCTTTCTTT. It encodes CASSSLGNTEAFF.

The gene calls are TRBV3-1 (or the pseudogene TRBV3-2) and TRBJ2-1; tentatively, D is TRBD2 (5 bases). The ends were cut back, 4 bases at V and 2 bases at J, with 9 bases in the middle. This CDR3 is built from 14 residues. CDR1 LGHDT and CDR2 YNNKEL come from the germline V gene (reference sequence). The chain's CDR3 is CASSPSTAYNEQFF. DNA of the CDR3: TGTGCCAGCAGCCCTAGCACGGCCTACAATGAGCAGTTCTTC.

The table lists this clone with a count of one. The chain links TRBV7-8 to TRBJ2-1, with 8 bases that match TRBD2. The CDR3 length is 15 residues. CDR1 is SGHVS, CDR2 FQNEAQ, per germline. V trimming: 2 bases; J trimming: 7 bases; junction bases outside the gene matches: 7. The CDR3 is CASSLSGGSWNEQFF. The DNA of the CDR3 is TGTGCCAGCAGCTTAAGCGGGGGCTCTTGGAATGAGCAGTTCTTC.

This chain joins TRBV27 and TRBJ1-6, with D perhaps TRBD1 (5 bases). The V end was cut by 4 bases, the J end by 10 bases, with 20 bases between. Germline loops: CDR1 MNHEY, CDR2 SMNVEV (reference sequence). CDR3 length: 16 residues. The CDR3 here is CASSSPGGALGSPLHF. The CDR3 bases are TGTGCCAGCAGTTCCCCCGGTGGGGCCTTGGGATCACCCCTCCACTTT.

This clone is a singleton in its sample. The chain combines TRBV28 with TRBJ1-2; 9 bases line up with TRBD1. This CDR3 is built from 16 residues. V shed 1 base and J 3 bases; nucleotides not matched to a gene: 6. Germline lookup yields CDR1 MDHEN and CDR2 SYDVKM. The CDR3 DNA follows: TGTGCCAGCAGTTTATCTGGGACAGGGACCTACTATGGCTACACCTTC. Translation: CASSLSGTGTYYGYTF.

CDR3 residues: CASGASGTYEQYF. The CDR3 nucleotides are TGTGCCAGTGGGGCTAGCGGGACCTACGAGCAGTACTTC. The chain combines TRBV12-3 or TRBV12-4 with TRBJ2-7, with 9 positions matching TRBD2. The CDR3 runs 13 residues. Trimming took 9 bases from V and 2 from J; bases not matched to a gene: 5.

The genes are TRBV7-9 and TRBJ1-1; D ambiguous. The CDR3 is made up of 16 amino acids. In germline, CDR1 is SEHNR, CDR2 FQNEAQ (reference sequence). V lost 4 bases and J 0 bases, leaving 15 bases between the germline ends. The CDR3, as DNA: TGTGCCAGCAGCTCTAGGGTCGGAGGTGTGAACACTGAAGCTTTCTTT. It specifies CASSSRVGGVNTEAFF.

This chain joins TRBV30 and TRBJ1-5; 11 bases match TRBD1. V was pared by 5 bases and J by 9 bases, with 9 bases of the junction left unmatched. There are 14 residues in the CDR3. CDR1 GTSNPN and CDR2 SVGIG come from the germline V gene (reference sequence). CDR3 sequence: CAWGTGGTLWPQHF. The CDR3 nucleotides read TGTGCCTGGGGGACAGGGGGGACCTTGTGGCCCCAGCATTTT.

The chain carries TRBV3-1 (or the pseudogene TRBV3-2) and TRBJ2-2; TRBD2 agrees at 12 bases. The CDR3 has 16 residues. CDR1 is LGHDT and CDR2 is YNNKEL in the germline V gene (reference sequence). Trimming at V came to 4 bases and at J to 3 bases, leaving 3 bases not matched to a gene. CDR3 sequence: CASSRTSGMDTGELFF. CDR3 DNA sequence: TGTGCCAGCAGCCGGACTAGCGGGATGGACACCGGGGAGCTGTTTTTT.

The chain is built from TRBV19 and TRBJ1-5; 8 bases map to TRBD1. The CDR3 totals 16 residues. J gave up 0 bases and V 4 bases, and 5 bases lay outside the gene matches. Looked up from germline, CDR1 is LNHDA and CDR2 is SQIVND (reference sequence). The CDR3 sequence is CASSRAGGISNQPQHF. CDR3 DNA sequence: TGTGCCAGTAGTAGGGCAGGGGGCATTAGCAATCAGCCCCAGCATTTT.

This chain links TRBV19 with TRBJ2-6; D is possibly TRBD2 (7 bases). Germline CDR1 is LNHDA and CDR2 is SQIVND (reference sequence). CDR3 length: 16 amino acids. V lost 6 bases and J lost 4, with 16 bases in between. As DNA, the CDR3 is TGTGCCAGTAGCCCCGCGGGGGCGCGGGGGGCCAACGTCCTGACTTTC. The encoded protein is CASSPAGARGANVLTF.

This chain joins TRBV6-5 and TRBJ1-2, with D perhaps matching TRBD1 (6 bases). This CDR3 comprises 13 residues. Trimming stripped 6 bases from V and 4 bases from J, with 12 bases between. From germline, CDR1 is MNHEY and CDR2 SVGAGI. The CDR3 sequence is CASRVDRIYGYTF. The CDR3 DNA reads TGTGCCAGCAGAGTAGACAGGATCTATGGCTACACCTTC.

V gene TRBV4-2 combines with J gene TRBJ2-7; 9 nucleotides agree with TRBD2. The trim removed 0 bases at V and 3 bases at J, leaving 3 bases unmatched. The length of the CDR3 is 15 residues. Germline CDR1 and CDR2: LGHNA and YNFKEQ. The CDR3 sequence is CASSQEASGNYEQYF. The CDR3, as DNA: TGTGCCAGCAGCCAAGAGGCTAGCGGGAACTACGAGCAGTACTTC.

This chain links TRBV18 with TRBJ1-2; D gene ambiguous. The CDR3 length is 11 residues. Trimming removed 6 bases from V and 6 bases from J, with 8 bases in between. Germline loops: CDR1 KGHSH, CDR2 LQKENI. The CDR3 DNA sequence: TGTGCCAGCTCCCTGCAGGATGGCTACACCTTC. Its translation: CASSLQDGYTF.

V usage is TRBV18 and J usage is TRBJ1-1; 8 bases map to TRBD1. CDR1 and CDR2 from the germline V gene are KGHSH and LQKENI. The CDR3 is made up of 17 amino acids. Losses at the gene ends were 1 base for V and 1 base for J; bases not matched to a gene: 8. CDR3 DNA: TGTGCCAGCTCACCACAAATGGCAGGGGGCACGAACACTGAAGCTTTCTTT. This gives the protein CASSPQMAGGTNTEAFF.

V gene TRBV14 combines with J gene TRBJ2-1, with 7 bases fitting TRBD1. Germline CDR1 SGHDN, CDR2 FVKESK. Germline trimming cut 5 bases from V and 4 bases from J; bases unmatched to any gene: 14. The CDR3 spans 17 residues. This CDR3 is CASSKGRRQGFYNEQFF. The CDR3 coding sequence is TGTGCCAGCAGCAAAGGGAGAAGACAGGGATTTTACAATGAGCAGTTCTTC. Drawing the rest from reference TRBV14 and TRBJ2-1, the complete variable domain is EAGVTQFPSHSVIEKGQTVTLRCDPISGHDNLYWYRRVMGKEIKFLLHFVKESKQDESGMPNNRFLAERTGGTYSTLKVQPAELEDSGVYFCASSKGRRQGFYNEQFFGPGTRLTVL.

The chain joins TRBV11-1 to TRBJ1-1; 8 bases match TRBD1. CDR3 length: 16 residues. The germline gives CDR1 SGHAT, CDR2 FQDESV (reference sequence). V shed 5 bases and J 6 bases; nucleotides not matched to a gene: 14. Here the CDR3 reads CASSQRLLTGASEAFF. The CDR3 DNA reads as TGTGCCAGCAGCCAGAGGCTACTGACAGGGGCCTCTGAAGCTTTCTTT. Together with reference TRBV11-1 and TRBJ1-1, the CDR3 gives the full variable domain: EAEVAQSPRYKITEKSQAVAFWCDPISGHATLYWYRQILGQGPELLVQFQDESVVDDSQLPKDRFSAERLKGVDSTLKIQPAELGDSAMYLCASSQRLLTGASEAFFGQGTRLTVV.

The chain combines TRBV5-6 with TRBJ2-7, with TRBD1 matching 7 bases. The CDR3 loop spans 14 amino acids. J lost 3 bases, V lost 3 bases, and 6 bases had no gene match. In germline, CDR1 is SGHDT, CDR2 YYEEEE. DNA for the CDR3: TGTGCCAGCAGCTATGGACAGGCAAACTACGAGCAGTACTTC. It encodes CASSYGQANYEQYF.

CDR3 sequence (DNA): TGTGCCAGCAGTTTCCCACCATCCGGGGTGGACACTGAAGCTTTCTTT. It codes for CASSFPPSGVDTEAFF. The rearrangement joins TRBV28 to TRBJ1-1; no reliable D call. This CDR3 is 16 amino acids long. V was clipped by 3 bases and J by 3 bases, with 17 bases between them. Germline loops: CDR1 MDHEN, CDR2 SYDVKM. Together with reference TRBV28 and TRBJ1-1, the CDR3 gives the full variable domain: DVKVTQSSRYLVKRTGEKVFLECVQDMDHENMFWYRQDPGLGLRLIYFSYDVKMKEKGDIPEGYSVSREKKERFSLILESASTNQTSMYLCASSFPPSGVDTEAFFGQGTRLTVV.